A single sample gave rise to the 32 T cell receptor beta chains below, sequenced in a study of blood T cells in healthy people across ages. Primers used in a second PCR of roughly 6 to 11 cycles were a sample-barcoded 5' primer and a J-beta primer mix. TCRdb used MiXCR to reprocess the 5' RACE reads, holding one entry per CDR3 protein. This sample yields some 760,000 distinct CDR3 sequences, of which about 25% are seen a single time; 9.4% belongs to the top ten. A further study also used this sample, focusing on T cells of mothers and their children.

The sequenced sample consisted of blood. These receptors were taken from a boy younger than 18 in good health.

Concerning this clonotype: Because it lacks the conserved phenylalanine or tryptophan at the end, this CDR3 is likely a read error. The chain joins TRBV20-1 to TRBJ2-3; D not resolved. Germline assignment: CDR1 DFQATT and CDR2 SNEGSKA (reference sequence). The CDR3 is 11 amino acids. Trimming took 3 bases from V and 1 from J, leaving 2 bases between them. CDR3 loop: CSASGTDTQYL. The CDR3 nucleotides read TGCAGTGCTAGCGGCACAGATACGCAGTATCTT.

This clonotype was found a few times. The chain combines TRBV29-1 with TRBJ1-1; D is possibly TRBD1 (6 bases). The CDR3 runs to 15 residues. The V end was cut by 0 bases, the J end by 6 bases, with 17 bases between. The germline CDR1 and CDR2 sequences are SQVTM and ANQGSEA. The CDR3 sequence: CSVEDFVLGGPEAFF. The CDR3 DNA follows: TGCAGCGTTGAAGATTTCGTATTGGGGGGGCCTGAAGCTTTCTTT.

CDR3 region: CSAQTSGVTDTQYF. CDR3 DNA: TGCAGTGCCCAGACTAGCGGAGTCACAGATACGCAGTATTTT. This sequence joins TRBV20-1 and TRBJ2-3; 9 bases align to TRBD2. This CDR3 spans 14 amino acids. Germline V gives CDR1 DFQATT, CDR2 SNEGSKA (reference sequence). The V segment lost 6 bases and the J segment 2 bases; nucleotides outside the gene matches: 6.

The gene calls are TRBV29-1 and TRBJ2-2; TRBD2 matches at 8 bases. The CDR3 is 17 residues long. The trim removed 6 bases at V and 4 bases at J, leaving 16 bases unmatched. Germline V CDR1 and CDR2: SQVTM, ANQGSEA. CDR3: CSVAGETGGPVTGELFF. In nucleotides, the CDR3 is TGCAGCGTGGCCGGCGAGACGGGGGGGCCTGTCACCGGGGAGCTGTTTTTT.

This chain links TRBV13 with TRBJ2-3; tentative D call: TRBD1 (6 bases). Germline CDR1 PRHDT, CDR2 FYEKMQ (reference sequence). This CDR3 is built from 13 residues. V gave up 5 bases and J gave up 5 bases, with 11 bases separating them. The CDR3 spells CASSAGVGDTQYF. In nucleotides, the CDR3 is TGTGCCAGCAGCGCAGGGGTCGGAGATACGCAGTATTTT.

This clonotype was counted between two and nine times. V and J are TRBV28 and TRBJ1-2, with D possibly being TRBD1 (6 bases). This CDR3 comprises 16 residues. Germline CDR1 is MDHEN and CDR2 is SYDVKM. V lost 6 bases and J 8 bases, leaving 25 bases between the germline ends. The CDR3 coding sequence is TGTGCCAGCAGCCGCCTCCGAAGGACAGCCGGGTGGGGCTACACCTTC. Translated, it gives CASSRLRRTAGWGYTF.

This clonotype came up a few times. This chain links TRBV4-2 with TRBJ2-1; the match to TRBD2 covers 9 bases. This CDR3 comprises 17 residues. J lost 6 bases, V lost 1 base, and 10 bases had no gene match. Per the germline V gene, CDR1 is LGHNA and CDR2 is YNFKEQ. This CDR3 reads CASSQAQALAGINEQFF. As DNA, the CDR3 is TGTGCCAGCAGCCAAGCCCAAGCGCTAGCGGGGATCAATGAGCAGTTCTTC.

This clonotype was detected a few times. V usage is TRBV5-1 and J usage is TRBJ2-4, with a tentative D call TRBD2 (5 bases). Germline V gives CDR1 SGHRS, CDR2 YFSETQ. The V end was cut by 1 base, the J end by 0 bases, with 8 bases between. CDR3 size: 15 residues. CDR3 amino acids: CASSLIGEAKNIQYF. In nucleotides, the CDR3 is TGCGCCAGCAGCTTGATCGGGGAAGCCAAAAACATTCAGTACTTC.

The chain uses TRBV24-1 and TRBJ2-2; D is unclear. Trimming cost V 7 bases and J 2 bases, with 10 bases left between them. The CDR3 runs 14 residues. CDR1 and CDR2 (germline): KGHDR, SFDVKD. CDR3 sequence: CATRATTNTGELFF. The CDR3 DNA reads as TGTGCCACCAGGGCAACCACCAACACCGGGGAGCTGTTTTTT.

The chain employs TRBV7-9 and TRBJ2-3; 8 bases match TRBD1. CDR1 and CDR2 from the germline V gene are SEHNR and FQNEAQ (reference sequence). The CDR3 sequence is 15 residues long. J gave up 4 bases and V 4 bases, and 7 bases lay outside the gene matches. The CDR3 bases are TGTGCCAGCAGCTCCGGAGAGGACAGGGCAGATACGCAGTATTTT. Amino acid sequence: CASSSGEDRADTQYF.

The CDR3 region is CASSQGLAAGGGNEQFF. CDR3 nucleotide sequence: TGTGCCAGCAGCCAAGGTCTGGCGGCGGGAGGGGGCAATGAGCAGTTCTTC. This chain connects TRBV14 to TRBJ2-1; 9 bases are a match to TRBD2. Germline assignment: CDR1 SGHDN and CDR2 FVKESK. V was clipped by 1 base and J by 6 bases; unmatched bases: 10. There are 17 residues in the CDR3. Supplemented by reference TRBV14 and TRBJ2-1, the full variable domain reads EAGVTQFPSHSVIEKGQTVTLRCDPISGHDNLYWYRRVMGKEIKFLLHFVKESKQDESGMPNNRFLAERTGGTYSTLKVQPAELEDSGVYFCASSQGLAAGGGNEQFFGPGTRLTVL.

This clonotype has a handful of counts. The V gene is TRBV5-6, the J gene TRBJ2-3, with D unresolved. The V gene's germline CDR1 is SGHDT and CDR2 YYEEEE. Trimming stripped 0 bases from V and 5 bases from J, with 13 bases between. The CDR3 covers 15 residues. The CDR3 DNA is TGTGCCAGCAGCTTGGTGACACTGAAGGAAGATACGCAGTATTTT. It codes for CASSLVTLKEDTQYF.

The CDR3 loop is CASYTKAGGSYNEQFF. CDR3 sequence (DNA): TGCGCCAGCTACACTAAAGCGGGAGGCTCCTACAATGAGCAGTTCTTC. The chain carries TRBV5-1 and TRBJ2-1; 9 positions match TRBD2. There are 16 residues in the CDR3. Unmatched junction bases numbered 8, after V lost 7 bases and J lost 0 bases. Germline V gives CDR1 SGHRS, CDR2 YFSETQ.

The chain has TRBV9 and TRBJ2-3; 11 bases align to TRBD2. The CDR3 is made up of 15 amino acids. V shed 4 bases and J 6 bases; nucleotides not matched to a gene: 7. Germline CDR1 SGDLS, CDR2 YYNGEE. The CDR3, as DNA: TGTGCCAGCAGCCCAGTTAGCGGGGGGGCTGATACGCAGTATTTT. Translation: CASSPVSGGADTQYF. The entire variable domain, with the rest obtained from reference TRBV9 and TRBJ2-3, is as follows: DSGVTQTPKHLITATGQRVTLRCSPRSGDLSVYWYQQSLDQGLQFLIQYYNGEERAKGNILERFSAQQFPDLHSELNLSSLELGDSALYFCASSPVSGGADTQYFGPGTRLTVL.

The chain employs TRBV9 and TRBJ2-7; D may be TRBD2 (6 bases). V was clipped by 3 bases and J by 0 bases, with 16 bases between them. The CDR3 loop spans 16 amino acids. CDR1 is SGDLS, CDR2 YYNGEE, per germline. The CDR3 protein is CASSASGTPYSYEQYF. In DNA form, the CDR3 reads TGTGCCAGCAGCGCGTCCGGGACTCCTTACTCCTACGAGCAGTACTTC.

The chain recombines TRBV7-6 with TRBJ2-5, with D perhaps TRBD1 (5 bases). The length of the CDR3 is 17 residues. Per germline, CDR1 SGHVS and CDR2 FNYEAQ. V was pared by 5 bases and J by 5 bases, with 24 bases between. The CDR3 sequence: CASSPYQDIEVSETQYF. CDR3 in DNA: TGTGCCAGCAGCCCTTATCAGGACATCGAGGTTTCGGAGACCCAGTACTTC. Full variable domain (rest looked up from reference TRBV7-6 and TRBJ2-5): GAGVSQSPRYKVTKRGQDVALRCDPISGHVSLYWYRQALGQGPEFLTYFNYEAQQDKSGLPNDRFSAERPEGSISTLTIQRTEQRDSAMYRCASSPYQDIEVSETQYFGPGTRLLVL.

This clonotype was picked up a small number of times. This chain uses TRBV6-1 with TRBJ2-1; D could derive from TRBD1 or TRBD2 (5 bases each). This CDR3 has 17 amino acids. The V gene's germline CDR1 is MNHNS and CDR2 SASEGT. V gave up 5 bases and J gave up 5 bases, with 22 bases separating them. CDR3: CASSLLFGAVSNNEQFF. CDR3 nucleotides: TGTGCCAGCAGTCTCCTCTTCGGGGCGGTGTCTAACAATGAGCAGTTCTTC.

In DNA, the CDR3 is TGTGCCAGCAGCCAAGGATTAGGGACTAGCGGGGGAGCGGAGACCCAGTACTTC. The encoded protein is CASSQGLGTSGGAETQYF. This sequence joins TRBV3-1 and TRBJ2-5, with 14 positions matching TRBD2. The CDR3 is made up of 18 amino acids. CDR1 and CDR2 (germline): LGHDT, YNNKEL (reference sequence). V shed 1 base, J shed 5 bases, and the junction held 9 bases outside the gene matches.

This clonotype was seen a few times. CDR3 sequence reads: CSARMTNGSFTYNEQFF. Written as DNA, the CDR3 is TGCAGTGCTAGAATGACTAACGGGAGTTTCACCTACAATGAGCAGTTCTTC. This chain connects TRBV20-1 to TRBJ2-5; D perhaps matches TRBD2 (6 bases). The DNA end is more similar to TRBJ2-1, so the J call may be wrong. The CDR3 extends over 17 amino acids. In germline, CDR1 is DFQATT, CDR2 SNEGSKA (reference sequence).

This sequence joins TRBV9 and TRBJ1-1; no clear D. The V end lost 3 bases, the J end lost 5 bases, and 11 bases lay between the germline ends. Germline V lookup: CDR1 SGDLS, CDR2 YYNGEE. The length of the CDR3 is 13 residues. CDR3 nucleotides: TGTGCCAGCAGCGACCGGGTTTCAACTGAAGCTTTCTTT. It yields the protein CASSDRVSTEAFF.

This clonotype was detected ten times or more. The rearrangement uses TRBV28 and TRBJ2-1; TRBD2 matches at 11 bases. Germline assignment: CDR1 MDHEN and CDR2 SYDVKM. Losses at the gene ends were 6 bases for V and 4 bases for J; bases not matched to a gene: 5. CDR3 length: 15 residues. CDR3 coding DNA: TGTGCCAGCAGCCCACTAGCGGGGGATTACAATGAGCAGTTCTTC. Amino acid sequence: CASSPLAGDYNEQFF.

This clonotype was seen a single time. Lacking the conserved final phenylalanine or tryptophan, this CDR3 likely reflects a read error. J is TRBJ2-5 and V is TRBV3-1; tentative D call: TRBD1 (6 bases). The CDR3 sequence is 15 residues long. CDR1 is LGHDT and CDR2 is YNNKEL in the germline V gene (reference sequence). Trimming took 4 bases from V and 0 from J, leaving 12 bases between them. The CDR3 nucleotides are TGTGCCAGCAGCCGCCTACAGGGAGACCAAGAGACCCAGTACTCC. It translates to CASSRLQGDQETQYS.

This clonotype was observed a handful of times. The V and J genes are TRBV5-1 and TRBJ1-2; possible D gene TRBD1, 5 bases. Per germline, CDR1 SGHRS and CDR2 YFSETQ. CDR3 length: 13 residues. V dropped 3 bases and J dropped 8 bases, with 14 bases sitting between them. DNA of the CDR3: TGCGCCAGCAGCTCTGGCGGCAGGGAAGGCTACACCTTC. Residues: CASSSGGREGYTF.

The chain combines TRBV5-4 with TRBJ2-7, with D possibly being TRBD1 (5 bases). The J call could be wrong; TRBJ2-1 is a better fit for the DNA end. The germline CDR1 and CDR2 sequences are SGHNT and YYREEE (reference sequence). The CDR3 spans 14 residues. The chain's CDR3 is CASSINRNYNEQFF. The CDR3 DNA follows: TGTGCCAGCAGCATCAACAGGAACTACAATGAGCAGTTCTTC.

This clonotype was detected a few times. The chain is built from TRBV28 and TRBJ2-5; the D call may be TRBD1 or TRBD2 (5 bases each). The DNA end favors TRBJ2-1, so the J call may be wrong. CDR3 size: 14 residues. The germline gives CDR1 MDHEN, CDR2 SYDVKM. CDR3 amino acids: CASRPPGRSNEQFF. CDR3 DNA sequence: TGTGCCAGCAGACCGCCGGGACGGTCCAATGAGCAGTTCTTC.

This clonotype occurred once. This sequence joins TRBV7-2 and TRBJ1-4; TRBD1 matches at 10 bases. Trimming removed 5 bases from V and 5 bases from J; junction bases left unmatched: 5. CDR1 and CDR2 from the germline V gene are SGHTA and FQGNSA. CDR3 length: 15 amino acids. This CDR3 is CASSGGGQGNEKLFF. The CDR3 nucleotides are TGTGCCAGCAGCGGAGGGGGACAGGGGAATGAAAAACTGTTTTTT.

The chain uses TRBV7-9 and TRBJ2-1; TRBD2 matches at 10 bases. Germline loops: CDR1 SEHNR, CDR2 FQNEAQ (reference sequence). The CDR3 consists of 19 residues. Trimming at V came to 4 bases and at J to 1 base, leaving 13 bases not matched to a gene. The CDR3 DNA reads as TGTGCCAGCAGCTGGGGTCAGCGGGAGGGTCCTACGTCCTACAATGAGCAGTTCTTC. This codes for CASSWGQREGPTSYNEQFF. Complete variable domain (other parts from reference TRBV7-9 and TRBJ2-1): DTGVSQNPRHKITKRGQNVTFRCDPISEHNRLYWYRQTLGQGPEFLTYFQNEAQLEKSRLLSDRFSAERPKGSFSTLEIQRTEQGDSAMYLCASSWGQREGPTSYNEQFFGPGTRLTVL.

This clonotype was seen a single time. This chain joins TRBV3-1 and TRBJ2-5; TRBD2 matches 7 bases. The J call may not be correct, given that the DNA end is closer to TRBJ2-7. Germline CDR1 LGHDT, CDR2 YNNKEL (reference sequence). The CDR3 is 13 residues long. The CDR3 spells CASAGEASYEQYF. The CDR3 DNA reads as TGTGCCAGCGCGGGGGAGGCCTCCTACGAGCAGTACTTC.

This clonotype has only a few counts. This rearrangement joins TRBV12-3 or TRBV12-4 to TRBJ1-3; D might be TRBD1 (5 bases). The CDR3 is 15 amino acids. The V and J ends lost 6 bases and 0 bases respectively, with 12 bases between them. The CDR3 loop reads CASRSGTASGNTIYF. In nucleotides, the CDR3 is TGTGCCAGCAGATCGGGGACGGCCTCTGGAAACACCATATATTTT.

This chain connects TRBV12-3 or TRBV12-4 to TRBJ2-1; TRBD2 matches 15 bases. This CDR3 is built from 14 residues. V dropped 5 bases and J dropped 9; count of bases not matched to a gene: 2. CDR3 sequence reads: CASSGLAGGVEQFF. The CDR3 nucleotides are TGTGCCAGCAGTGGACTAGCGGGAGGGGTTGAGCAGTTCTTC.

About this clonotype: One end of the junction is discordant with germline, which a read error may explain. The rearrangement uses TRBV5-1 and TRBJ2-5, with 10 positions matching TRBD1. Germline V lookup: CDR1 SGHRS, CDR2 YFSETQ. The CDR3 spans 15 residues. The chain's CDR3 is CATSDLGTGDETQYF. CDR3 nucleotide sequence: TGTGCCACCAGTGACCTCGGGACAGGGGACGAGACCCAGTACTTC.

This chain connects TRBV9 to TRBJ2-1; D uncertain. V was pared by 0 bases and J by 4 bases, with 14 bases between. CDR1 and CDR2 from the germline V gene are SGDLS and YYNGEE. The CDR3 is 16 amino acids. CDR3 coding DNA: TGTGCCAGCAGCGTAGCCGTCGGCAGCCTATACAATGAGCAGTTCTTC. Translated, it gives CASSVAVGSLYNEQFF.